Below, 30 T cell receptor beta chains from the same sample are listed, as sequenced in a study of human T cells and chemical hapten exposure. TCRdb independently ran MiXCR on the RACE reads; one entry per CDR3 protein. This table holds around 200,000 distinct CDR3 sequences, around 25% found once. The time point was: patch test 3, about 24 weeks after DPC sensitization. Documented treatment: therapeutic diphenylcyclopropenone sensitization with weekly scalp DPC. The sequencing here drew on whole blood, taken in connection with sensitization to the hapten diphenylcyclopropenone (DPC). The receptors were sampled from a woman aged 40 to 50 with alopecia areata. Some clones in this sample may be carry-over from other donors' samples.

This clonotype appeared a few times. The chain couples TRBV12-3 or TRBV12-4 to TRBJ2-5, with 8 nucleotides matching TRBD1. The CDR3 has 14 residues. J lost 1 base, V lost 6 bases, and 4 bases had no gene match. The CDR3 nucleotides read TGTGCCAGCAGACCCGGGACAGGCCAAGAGACCCAGTACTTC. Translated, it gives CASRPGTGQETQYF.

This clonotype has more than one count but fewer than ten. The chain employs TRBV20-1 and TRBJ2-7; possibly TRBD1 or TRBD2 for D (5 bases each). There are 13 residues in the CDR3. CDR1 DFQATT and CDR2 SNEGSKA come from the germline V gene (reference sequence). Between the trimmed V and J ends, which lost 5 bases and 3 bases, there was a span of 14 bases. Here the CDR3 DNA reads TGCAGTGCTCCCGCAGAGGGACGCTACGAGCAGTACTTC. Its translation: CSAPAEGRYEQYF.

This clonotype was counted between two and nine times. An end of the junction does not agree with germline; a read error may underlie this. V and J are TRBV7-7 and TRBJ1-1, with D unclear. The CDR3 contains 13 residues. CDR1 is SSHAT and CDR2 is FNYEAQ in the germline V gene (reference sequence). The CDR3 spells CASSYGPSTEAFF. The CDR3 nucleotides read TGTGCTAGCAGCTACGGACCGAGCACTGAAGCTTTCTTT. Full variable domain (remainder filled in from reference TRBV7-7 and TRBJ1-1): GAGVSQSPRYKVTKRGQDVTLRCDPISSHATLYWYQQALGQGPEFLTYFNYEAQPDKSGLPSDRFSAERPEGSISTLTIQRTEQRDSAMYRCASSYGPSTEAFFGQGTRLTVV.

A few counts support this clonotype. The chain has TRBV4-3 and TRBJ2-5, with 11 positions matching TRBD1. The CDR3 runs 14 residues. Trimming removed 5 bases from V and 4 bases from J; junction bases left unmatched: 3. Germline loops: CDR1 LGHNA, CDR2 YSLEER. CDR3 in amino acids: CASSVGTGGETQYF. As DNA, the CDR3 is TGCGCCAGCAGCGTCGGGACAGGGGGAGAGACCCAGTACTTC.

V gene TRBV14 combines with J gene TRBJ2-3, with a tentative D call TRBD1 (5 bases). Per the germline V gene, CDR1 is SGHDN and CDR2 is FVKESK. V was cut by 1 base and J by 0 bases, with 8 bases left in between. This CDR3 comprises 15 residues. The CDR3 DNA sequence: TGTGCCAGCAGCCAAGGACAGTTTAGCACAGATACGCAGTATTTT. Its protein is CASSQGQFSTDTQYF.

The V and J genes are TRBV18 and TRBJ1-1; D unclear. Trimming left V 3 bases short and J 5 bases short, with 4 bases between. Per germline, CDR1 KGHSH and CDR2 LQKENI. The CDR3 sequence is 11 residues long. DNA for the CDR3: TGTGCCAGCTCACCGGAGACTGAAGCTTTCTTT. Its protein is CASSPETEAFF.

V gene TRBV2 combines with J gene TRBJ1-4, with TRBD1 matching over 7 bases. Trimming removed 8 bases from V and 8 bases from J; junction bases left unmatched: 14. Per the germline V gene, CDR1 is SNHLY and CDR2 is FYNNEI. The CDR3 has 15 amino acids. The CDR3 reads CASRPGGRTPEKLFF. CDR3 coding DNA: TGTGCCAGCCGCCCAGGGGGGCGTACGCCAGAAAAACTGTTTTTT. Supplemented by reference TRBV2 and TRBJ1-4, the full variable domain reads EPEVTQTPSHQVTQMGQEVILRCVPISNHLYFYWYRQILGQKVEFLVSFYNNEISEKSEIFDDQFSVERPDGSNFTLKIRSTKLEDSAMYFCASRPGGRTPEKLFFGSGTQLSVL.

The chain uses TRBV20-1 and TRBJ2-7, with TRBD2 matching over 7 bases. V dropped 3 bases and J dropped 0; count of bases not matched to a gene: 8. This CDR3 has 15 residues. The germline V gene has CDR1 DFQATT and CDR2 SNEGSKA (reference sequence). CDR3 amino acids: CSARRASGISYEQYF. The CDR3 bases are TGCAGTGCTAGGCGGGCTAGCGGAATCTCCTACGAGCAGTACTTC.

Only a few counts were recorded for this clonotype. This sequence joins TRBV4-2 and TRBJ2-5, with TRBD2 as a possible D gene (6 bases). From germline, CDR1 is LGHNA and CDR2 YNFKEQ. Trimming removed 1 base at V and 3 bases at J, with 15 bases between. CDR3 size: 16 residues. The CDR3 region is CASSQAGGGLEETQYF. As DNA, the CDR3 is TGTGCCAGCAGCCAAGCAGGCGGAGGGTTGGAAGAGACCCAGTACTTC.

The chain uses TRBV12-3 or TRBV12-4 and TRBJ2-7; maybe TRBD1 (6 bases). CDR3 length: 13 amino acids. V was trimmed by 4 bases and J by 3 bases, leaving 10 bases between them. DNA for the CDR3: TGTGCCAGCAGTTCAGGGGCGAGCTACGAGCAGTACTTC. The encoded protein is CASSSGASYEQYF.

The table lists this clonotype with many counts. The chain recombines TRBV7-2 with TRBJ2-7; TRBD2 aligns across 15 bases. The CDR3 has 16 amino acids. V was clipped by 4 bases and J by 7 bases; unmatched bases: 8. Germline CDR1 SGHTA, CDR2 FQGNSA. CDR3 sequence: CASSYGLAGGAREQYF. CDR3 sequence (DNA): TGTGCCAGCAGCTATGGACTAGCGGGAGGGGCGCGGGAGCAGTACTTC.

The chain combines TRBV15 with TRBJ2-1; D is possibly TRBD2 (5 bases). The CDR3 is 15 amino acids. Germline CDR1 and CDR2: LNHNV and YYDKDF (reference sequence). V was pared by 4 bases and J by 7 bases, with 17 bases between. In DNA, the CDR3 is TGTGCCACCAGCACTCTGGGGAGCAGGAGGAATGAGCAGTTCTTC. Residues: CATSTLGSRRNEQFF.

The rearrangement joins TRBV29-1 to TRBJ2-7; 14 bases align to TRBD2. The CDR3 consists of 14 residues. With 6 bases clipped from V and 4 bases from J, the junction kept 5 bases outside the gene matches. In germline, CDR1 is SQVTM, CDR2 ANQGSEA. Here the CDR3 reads CSVGRLAGGYEQYF. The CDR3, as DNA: TGCAGCGTCGGACGACTAGCGGGAGGGTACGAGCAGTACTTC.

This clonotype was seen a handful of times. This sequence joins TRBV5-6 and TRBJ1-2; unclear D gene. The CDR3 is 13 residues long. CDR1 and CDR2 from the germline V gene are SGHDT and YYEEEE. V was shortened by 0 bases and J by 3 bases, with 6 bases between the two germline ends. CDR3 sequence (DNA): TGTGCCAGCAGCTTGGGCAGAGACTATGGCTACACCTTC. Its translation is CASSLGRDYGYTF. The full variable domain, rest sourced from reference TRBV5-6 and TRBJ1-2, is DAGVTQSPTHLIKTRGQQVTLRCSPKSGHDTVSWYQQALGQGPQFIFQYYEEEERQRGNFPDRFSGHQFPNYSSELNVNALLLGDSALYLCASSLGRDYGYTFGSGTRLTVV.

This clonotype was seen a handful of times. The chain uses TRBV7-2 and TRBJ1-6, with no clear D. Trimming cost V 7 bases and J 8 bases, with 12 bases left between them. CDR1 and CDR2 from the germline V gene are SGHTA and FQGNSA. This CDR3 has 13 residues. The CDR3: CASKAKWDSPLHF. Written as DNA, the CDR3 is TGTGCCAGCAAAGCTAAGTGGGATTCACCCCTCCACTTT.

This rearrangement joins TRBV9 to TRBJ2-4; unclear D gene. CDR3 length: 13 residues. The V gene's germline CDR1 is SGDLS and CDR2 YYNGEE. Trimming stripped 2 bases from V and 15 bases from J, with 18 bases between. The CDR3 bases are TGTGCCAGCAGCGTCCGTCCGGATCAGCCACGGTACTTC. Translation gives CASSVRPDQPRYF.

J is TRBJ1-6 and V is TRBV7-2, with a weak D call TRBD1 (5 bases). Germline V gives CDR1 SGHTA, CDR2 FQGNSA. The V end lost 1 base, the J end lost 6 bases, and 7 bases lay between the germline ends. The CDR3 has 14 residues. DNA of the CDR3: TGTGCCAGCAGCTTAGGGGGCGGTAATTCACCCCTCCACTTT. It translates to CASSLGGGNSPLHF.

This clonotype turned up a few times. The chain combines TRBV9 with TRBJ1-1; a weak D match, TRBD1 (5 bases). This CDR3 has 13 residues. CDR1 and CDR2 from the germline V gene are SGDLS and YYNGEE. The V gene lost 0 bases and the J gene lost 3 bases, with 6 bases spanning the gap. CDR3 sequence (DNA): TGTGCCAGCAGCGTAGGGGGGTACACTGAAGCTTTCTTT. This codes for CASSVGGYTEAFF.

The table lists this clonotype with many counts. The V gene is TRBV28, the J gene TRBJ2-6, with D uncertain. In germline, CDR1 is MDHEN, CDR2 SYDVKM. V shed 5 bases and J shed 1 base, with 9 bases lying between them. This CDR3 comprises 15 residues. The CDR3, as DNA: TGTGCCAGCAGTCCTGAAGGGTCTGGGGCCAACGTCCTGACTTTC. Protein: CASSPEGSGANVLTF.

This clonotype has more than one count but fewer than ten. The CDR3 reads CASSQATGGQYEQYF. The CDR3 region has the DNA TGCGCCAGCAGCCAAGCGACAGGGGGCCAGTACGAGCAGTACTTC. The V call is TRBV4-3, the J call TRBJ2-7; TRBD1 matches 10 bases. V dropped 1 base and J dropped 4; count of bases not matched to a gene: 4. CDR1 and CDR2 from the germline V gene are LGHNA and YSLEER. The CDR3 extends over 15 amino acids.

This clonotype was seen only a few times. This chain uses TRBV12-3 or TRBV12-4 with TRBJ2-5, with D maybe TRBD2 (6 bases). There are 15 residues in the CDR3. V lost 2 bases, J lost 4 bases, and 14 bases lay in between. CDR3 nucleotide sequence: TGTGCCAGCAGTTTATGGAGGGCCGGAGGAGAGACCCAGTACTTC. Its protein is CASSLWRAGGETQYF.

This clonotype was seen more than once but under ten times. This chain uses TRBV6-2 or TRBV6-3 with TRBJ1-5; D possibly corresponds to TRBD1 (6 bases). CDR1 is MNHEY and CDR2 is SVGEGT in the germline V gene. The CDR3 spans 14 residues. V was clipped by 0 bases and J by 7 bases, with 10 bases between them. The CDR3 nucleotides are TGTGCCAGCAGTTACTCGGGGGCTGAACAGCCCCAGCATTTT. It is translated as CASSYSGAEQPQHF.

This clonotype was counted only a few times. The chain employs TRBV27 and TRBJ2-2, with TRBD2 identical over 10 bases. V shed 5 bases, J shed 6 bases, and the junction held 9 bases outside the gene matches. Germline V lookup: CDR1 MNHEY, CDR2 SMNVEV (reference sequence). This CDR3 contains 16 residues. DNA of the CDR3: TGTGCCAGCAGTGACTCTAGCGGGAGACGCTCCGGGGAGCTGTTTTTT. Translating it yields CASSDSSGRRSGELFF.

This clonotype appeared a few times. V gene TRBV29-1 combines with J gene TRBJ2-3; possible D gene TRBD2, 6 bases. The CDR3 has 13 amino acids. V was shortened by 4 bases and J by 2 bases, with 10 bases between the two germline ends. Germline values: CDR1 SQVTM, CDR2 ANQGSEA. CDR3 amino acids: CSVGSGHTDTQYF. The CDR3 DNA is TGCAGCGTTGGTAGCGGACACACAGATACGCAGTATTTT.

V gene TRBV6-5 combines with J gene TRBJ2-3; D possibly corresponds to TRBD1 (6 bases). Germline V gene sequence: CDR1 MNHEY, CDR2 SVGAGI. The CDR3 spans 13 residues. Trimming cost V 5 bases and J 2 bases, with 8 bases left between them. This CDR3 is CASSRQVTDTQYF. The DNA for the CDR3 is TGTGCCAGCAGTCGACAGGTCACAGATACGCAGTATTTT.

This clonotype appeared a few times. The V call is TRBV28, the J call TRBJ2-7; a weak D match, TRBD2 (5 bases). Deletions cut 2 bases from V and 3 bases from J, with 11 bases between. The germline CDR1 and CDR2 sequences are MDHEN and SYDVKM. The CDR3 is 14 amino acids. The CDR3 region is CASSLDPGIYEQYF. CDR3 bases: TGTGCCAGCAGTTTAGACCCCGGGATCTACGAGCAGTACTTC. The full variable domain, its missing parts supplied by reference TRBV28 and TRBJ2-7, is DVKVTQSSRYLVKRTGEKVFLECVQDMDHENMFWYRQDPGLGLRLIYFSYDVKMKEKGDIPEGYSVSREKKERFSLILESASTNQTSMYLCASSLDPGIYEQYFGPGTRLTVT.

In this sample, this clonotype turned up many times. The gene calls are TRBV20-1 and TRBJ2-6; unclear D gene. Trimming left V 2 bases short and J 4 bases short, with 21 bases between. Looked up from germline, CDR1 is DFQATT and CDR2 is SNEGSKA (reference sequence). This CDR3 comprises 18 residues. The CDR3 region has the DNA TGCAGTGCTAGAAGCCTGCGCGCGGCCGTGGAGGGGGCCAACGTCCTGACTTTC. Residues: CSARSLRAAVEGANVLTF.

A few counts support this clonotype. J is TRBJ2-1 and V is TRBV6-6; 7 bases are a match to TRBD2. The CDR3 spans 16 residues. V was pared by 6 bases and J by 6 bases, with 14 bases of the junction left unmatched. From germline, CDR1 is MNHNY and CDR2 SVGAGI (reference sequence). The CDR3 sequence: CASSPTPAGRINEQFF. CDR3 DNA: TGTGCCAGCAGCCCTACCCCAGCGGGAAGAATCAATGAGCAGTTCTTC.

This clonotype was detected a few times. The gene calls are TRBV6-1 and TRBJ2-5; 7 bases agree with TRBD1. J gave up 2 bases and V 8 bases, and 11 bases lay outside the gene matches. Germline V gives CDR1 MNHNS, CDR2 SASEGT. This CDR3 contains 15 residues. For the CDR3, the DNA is TGTGCCAGCCGAGACGACAGGGCCGATCAAGAGACCCAGTACTTC. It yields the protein CASRDDRADQETQYF.

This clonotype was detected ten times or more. The CDR3 nucleotides are TGCAGCGCTGAGGACGGTACCTACGAGCAGTACTTC. Amino acids: CSAEDGTYEQYF. This sequence joins TRBV29-1 and TRBJ2-7; D is unclear. The CDR3 length is 12 residues. Germline CDR1 and CDR2: SQVTM and ANQGSEA. Trimming pared 7 bases from V and 2 bases from J, leaving 12 bases between.